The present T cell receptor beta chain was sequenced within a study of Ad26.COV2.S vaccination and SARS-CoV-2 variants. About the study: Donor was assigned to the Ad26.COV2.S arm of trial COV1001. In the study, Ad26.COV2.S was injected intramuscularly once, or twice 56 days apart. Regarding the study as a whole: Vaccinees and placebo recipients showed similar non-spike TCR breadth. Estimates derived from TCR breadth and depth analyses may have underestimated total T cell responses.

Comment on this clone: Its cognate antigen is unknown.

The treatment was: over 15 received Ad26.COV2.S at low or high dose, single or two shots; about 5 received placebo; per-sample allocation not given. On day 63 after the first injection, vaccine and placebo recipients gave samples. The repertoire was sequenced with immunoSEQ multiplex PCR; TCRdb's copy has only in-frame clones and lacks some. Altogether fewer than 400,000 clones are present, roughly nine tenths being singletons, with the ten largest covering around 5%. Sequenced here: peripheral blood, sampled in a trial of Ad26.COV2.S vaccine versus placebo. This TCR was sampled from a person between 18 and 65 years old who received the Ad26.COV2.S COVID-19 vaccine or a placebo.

CDR3 coding DNA: TGTGCCAGCAGGTCCTCTACAGGACCGTATGGCTACACCTTC. Protein: CASRSSTGPYGYTF. J is TRBJ1-2 and V is TRBV27; a possible D gene is TRBD1 (5 bases). Looked up from germline, CDR1 is MNHEY and CDR2 is SMNVEV (reference sequence). The CDR3 consists of 14 residues. Trimming left V 6 bases short and J 5 bases short, with 16 bases between.